The 2 T cell receptor beta chains below were found in one sample sequenced in a study of T cells in localized non-small cell lung cancer (dated by TCRdb to the early 2020s). Libraries were constructed by the immunoSEQ multiplex PCR assay. TCRdb provides this immuneACCESS table in a form limited to in-frame rearrangements. Some clones are lacking; in checked studies, under half of them reflect an unresolved V gene, and why the rest are absent is not known. The sample table holds 55,000 to 65,000 clones, of which about 90% were seen once. Together, the top ten hold around 20% of the sample. This specimen was peripheral blood, taken before any cancer treatment. The receptors originated from a man aged 40-75 years with stage I squamous cell lung carcinoma.

The count of this clone is one. V usage is TRBV5-1 and J usage is TRBJ1-1, with no clear D. Trimming stripped 2 bases from V and 1 base from J, with 6 bases between. Germline values: CDR1 SGHRS, CDR2 YFSETQ. The CDR3 consists of 13 residues. The chain's CDR3 is CASSFTENTEAFF. The DNA for the CDR3 is TGCGCCAGCAGCTTTACAGAGAACACTGAAGCTTTCTTT.

Here the CDR3 reads CASTDQNFQPQHF. CDR3 nucleotide sequence: TGTGCCAGTACGGACCAGAATTTTCAGCCCCAGCATTTT. This rearrangement joins TRBV19 to TRBJ1-5; D is unclear. With 7 bases removed from V and 6 bases from J, the gap between germline ends came to 13 bases. CDR1 and CDR2 (germline): LNHDA, SQIVND (reference sequence). The CDR3 has 13 residues. Based on the CDR3 plus reference TRBV19 and TRBJ1-5, the full variable domain is DGGITQSPKYLFRKEGQNVTLSCEQNLNHDAMYWYRQDPGQGLRLIYYSQIVNDFQKGDIAEGYSVSREKKESFPLTVTSAQKNPTAFYLCASTDQNFQPQHFGDGTRLSIL.